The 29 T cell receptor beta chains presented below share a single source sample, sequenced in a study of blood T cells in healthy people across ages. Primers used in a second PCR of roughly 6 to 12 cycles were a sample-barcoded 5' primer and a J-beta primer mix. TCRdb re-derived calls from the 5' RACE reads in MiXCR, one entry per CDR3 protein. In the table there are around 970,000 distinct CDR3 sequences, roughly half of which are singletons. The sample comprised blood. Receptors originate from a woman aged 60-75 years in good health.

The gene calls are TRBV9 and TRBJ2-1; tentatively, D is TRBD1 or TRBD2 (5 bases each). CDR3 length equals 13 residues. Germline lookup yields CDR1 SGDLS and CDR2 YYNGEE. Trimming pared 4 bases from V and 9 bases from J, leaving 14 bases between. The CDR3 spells CASSPRPGSEQFF. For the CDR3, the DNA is TGTGCCAGCAGCCCCCGTCCAGGGAGTGAGCAGTTCTTC.

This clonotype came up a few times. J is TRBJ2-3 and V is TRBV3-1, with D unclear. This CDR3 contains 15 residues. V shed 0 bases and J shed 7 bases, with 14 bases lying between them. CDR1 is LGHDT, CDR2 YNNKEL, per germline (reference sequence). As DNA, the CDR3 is TGTGCCAGCAGCCAAGATCACTCACGAACGAATACGCAGTATTTT. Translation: CASSQDHSRTNTQYF.

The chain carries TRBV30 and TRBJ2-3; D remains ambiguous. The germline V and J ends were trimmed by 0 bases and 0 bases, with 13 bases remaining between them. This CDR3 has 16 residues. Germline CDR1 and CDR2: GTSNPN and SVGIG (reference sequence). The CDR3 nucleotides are TGTGCCTGGAGTGTACGAAGAGCGCGGAGCACAGATACGCAGTATTTT. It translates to CAWSVRRARSTDTQYF.

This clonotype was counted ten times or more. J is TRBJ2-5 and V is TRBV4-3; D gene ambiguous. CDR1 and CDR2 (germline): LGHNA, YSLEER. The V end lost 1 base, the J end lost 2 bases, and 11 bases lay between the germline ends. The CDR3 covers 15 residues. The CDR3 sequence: CASSQGESEQETQYF. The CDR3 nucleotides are TGCGCCAGCAGCCAAGGAGAGAGTGAACAAGAGACCCAGTACTTC.

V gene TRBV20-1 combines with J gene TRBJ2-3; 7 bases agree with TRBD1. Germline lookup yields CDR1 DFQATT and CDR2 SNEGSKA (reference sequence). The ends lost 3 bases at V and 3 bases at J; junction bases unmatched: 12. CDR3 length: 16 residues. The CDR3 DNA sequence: TGCAGTGCTAGTAGAGTGGCGACAGGGTCAACAGATACGCAGTATTTT. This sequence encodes CSASRVATGSTDTQYF.

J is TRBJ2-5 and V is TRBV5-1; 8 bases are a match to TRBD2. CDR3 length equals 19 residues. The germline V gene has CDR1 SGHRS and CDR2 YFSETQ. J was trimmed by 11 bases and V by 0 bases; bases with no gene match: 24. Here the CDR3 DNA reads TGCGCCAGCAGCTTGGTCGCGGGAGGACCACGAATGTTAAACAATGAGCAGTACTTC. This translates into CASSLVAGGPRMLNNEQYF. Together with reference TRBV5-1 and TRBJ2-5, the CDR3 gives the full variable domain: KAGVTQTPRYLIKTRGQQVTLSCSPISGHRSVSWYQQTPGQGLQFLFEYFSETQRNKGNFPGRFSGRQFSNSRSEMNVSTLELGDSALYLCASSLVAGGPRMLNNEQYFGPGTRLLVL.

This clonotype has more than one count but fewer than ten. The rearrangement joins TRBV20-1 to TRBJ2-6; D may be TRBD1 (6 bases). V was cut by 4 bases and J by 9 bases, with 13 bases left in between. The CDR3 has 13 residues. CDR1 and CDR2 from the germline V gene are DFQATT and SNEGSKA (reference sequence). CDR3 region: CSANGDNDNVLTF. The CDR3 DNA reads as TGCAGTGCTAATGGGGACAACGACAACGTCCTGACTTTC.

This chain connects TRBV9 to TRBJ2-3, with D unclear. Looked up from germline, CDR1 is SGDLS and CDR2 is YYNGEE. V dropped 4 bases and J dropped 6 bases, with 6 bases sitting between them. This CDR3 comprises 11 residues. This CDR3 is CASSLWDTQYF. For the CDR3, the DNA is TGTGCCAGCAGCCTATGGGATACGCAGTATTTT.

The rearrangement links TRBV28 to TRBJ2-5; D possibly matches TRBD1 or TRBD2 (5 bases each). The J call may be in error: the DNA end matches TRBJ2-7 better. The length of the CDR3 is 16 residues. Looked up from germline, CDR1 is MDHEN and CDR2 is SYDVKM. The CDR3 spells CASSWMLGLALAEQYF. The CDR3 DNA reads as TGTGCCAGCAGTTGGATGTTGGGGCTAGCTCTCGCCGAGCAGTACTTC.

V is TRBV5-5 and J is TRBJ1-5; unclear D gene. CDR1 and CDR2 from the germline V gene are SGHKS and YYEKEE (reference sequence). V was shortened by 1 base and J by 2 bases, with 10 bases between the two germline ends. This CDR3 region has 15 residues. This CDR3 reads CASSLTVYGNQPQHF. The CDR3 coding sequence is TGTGCCAGCAGCTTGACGGTTTATGGCAATCAGCCCCAGCATTTT. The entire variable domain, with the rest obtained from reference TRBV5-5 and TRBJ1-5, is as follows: DAGVTQSPTHLIKTRGQQVTLRCSPISGHKSVSWYQQVLGQGPQFIFQYYEKEERGRGNFPDRFSARQFPNYSSELNVNALLLGDSALYLCASSLTVYGNQPQHFGDGTRLSIL.

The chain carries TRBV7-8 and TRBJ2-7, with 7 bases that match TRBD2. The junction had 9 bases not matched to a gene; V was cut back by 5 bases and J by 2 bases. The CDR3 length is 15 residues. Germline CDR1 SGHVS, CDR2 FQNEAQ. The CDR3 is CASSQTPGRTYEQYF. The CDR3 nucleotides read TGTGCCAGCAGCCAAACCCCCGGGAGGACCTACGAGCAGTACTTC. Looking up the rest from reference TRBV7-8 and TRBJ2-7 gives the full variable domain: GAGVSQSPRYKVAKRGQDVALRCDPISGHVSLFWYQQALGQGPEFLTYFQNEAQLDKSGLPSDRFFAERPEGSVSTLKIQRTQQEDSAVYLCASSQTPGRTYEQYFGPGTRLTVT.

The CDR3 coding sequence is TGTGCCAGCTCAGAAACGACAGGCTATTCCTACGAGCAGTACTTC. Translation gives CASSETTGYSYEQYF. The chain links TRBV18 to TRBJ2-7, with a weak D call TRBD1 (6 bases). CDR3 length: 15 residues. Germline CDR1 is KGHSH and CDR2 is LQKENI. Deletions cut 5 bases from V and 1 base from J, with 15 bases between.

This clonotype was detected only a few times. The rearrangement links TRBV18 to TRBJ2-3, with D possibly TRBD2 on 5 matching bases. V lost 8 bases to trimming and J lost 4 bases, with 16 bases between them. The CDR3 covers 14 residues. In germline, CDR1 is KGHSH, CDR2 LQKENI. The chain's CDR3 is CASLTAEDADTQYF. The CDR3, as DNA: TGTGCCAGCCTAACCGCGGAGGACGCAGATACGCAGTATTTT.

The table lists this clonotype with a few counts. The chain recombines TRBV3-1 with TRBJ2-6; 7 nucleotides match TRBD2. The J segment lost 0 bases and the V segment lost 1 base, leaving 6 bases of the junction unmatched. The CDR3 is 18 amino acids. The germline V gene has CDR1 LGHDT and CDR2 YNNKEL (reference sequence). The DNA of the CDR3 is TGTGCCAGCAGCCAAGCCCTAGCGGTAGTCTCTGGGGCCAACGTCCTGACTTTC. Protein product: CASSQALAVVSGANVLTF.

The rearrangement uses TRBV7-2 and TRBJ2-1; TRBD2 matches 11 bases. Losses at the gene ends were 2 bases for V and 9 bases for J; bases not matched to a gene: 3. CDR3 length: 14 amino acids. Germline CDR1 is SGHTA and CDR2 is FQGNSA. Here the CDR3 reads CTSSLTSGSSEQFF. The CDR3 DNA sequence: TGTACCAGCAGCTTAACTAGCGGGAGTTCTGAGCAGTTCTTC.

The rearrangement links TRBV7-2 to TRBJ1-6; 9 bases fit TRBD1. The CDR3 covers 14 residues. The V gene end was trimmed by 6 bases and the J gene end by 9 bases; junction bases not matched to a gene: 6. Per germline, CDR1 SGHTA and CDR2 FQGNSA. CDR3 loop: CASSSGTGISPLHF. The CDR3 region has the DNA TGTGCCAGCAGTTCCGGGACAGGGATTTCACCCCTCCACTTT. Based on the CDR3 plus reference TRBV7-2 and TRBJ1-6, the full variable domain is GAGVSQSPSNKVTEKGKDVELRCDPISGHTALYWYRQSLGQGLEFLIYFQGNSAPDKSGLPSDRFSAERTGGSVSTLTIQRTQQEDSAVYLCASSSGTGISPLHFGNGTRLTVT.

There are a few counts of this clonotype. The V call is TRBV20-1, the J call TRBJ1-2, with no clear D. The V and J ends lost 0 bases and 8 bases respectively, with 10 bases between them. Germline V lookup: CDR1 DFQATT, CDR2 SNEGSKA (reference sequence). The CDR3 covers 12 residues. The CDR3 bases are TGCAGTGCTAGAGAGAGCGCTGGGGGCTACACCTTC. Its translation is CSARESAGGYTF.

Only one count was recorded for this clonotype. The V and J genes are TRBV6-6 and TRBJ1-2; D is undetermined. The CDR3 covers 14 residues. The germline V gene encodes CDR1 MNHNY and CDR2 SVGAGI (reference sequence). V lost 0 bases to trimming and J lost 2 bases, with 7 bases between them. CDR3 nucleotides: TGTGCCAGCAGTTACTCGACATCAAACTATGGCTACACCTTC. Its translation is CASSYSTSNYGYTF.

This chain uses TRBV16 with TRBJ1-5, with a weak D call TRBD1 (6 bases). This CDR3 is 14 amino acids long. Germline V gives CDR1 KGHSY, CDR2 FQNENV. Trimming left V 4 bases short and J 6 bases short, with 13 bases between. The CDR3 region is CASSPSGGLQPQHF. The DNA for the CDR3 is TGTGCCAGCAGCCCCAGCGGGGGGCTTCAGCCCCAGCATTTT.

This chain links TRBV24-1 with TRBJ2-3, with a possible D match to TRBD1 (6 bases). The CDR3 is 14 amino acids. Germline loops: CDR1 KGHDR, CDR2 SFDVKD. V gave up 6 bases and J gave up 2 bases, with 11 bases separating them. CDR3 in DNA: TGTGCCACCAGTCCTTACAGGGACACAGATACGCAGTATTTT. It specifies CATSPYRDTDTQYF.

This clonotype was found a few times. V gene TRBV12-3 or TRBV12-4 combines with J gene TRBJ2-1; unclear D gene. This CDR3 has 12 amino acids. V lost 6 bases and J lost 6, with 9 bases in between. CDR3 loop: CASSFDGNEQFF. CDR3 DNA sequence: TGTGCCAGCAGCTTCGATGGCAATGAGCAGTTCTTC.

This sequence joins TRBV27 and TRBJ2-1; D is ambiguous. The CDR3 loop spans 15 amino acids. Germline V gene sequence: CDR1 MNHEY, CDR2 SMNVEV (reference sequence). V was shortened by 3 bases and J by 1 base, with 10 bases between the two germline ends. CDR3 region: CASSFPASSYNEQFF. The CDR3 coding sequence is TGTGCCAGCAGTTTTCCGGCCAGTTCCTACAATGAGCAGTTCTTC.

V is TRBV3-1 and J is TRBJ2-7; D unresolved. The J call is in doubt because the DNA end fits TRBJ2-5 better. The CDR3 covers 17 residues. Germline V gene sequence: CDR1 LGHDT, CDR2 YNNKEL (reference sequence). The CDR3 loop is CASSPFLPGVSQETQYF. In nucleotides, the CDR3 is TGTGCCAGCAGCCCATTCCTCCCCGGAGTGTCTCAGGAGACCCAGTACTTC.

The CDR3 protein is CASVWPTGADTQYF. The CDR3, as DNA: TGTGCCAGCGTTTGGCCAACCGGCGCAGATACGCAGTATTTT. The chain employs TRBV28 and TRBJ2-3, with D uncertain. The V gene lost 8 bases and the J gene lost 4 bases, with 16 bases spanning the gap. CDR3 length: 14 residues. CDR1 is MDHEN, CDR2 SYDVKM, per germline.

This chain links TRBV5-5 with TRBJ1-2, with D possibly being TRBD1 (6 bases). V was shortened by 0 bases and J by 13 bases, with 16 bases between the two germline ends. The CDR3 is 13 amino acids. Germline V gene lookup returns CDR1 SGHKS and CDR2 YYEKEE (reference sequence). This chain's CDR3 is CASSLEGVRGGTF. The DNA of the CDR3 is TGTGCCAGCAGCTTGGAGGGAGTCAGGGGCGGCACCTTC.

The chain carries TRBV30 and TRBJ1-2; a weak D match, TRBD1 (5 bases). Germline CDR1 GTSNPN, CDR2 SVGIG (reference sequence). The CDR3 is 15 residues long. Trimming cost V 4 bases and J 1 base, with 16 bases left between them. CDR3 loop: CAWKGPGQRNYGYTF. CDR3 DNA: TGTGCCTGGAAGGGTCCGGGGCAACGTAACTATGGCTACACCTTC.

The DNA of the CDR3 is TGTGCCATCAGTGACCCGGGACAGACCGTCTACGAGCAGTACTTC. Translation: CAISDPGQTVYEQYF. The J gene is TRBJ2-7, the V gene TRBV10-3; 7 bases match TRBD1. J was trimmed by 3 bases and V by 3 bases; bases with no gene match: 8. This CDR3 comprises 15 residues. Germline CDR1 and CDR2: ENHRY and SYGVKD.

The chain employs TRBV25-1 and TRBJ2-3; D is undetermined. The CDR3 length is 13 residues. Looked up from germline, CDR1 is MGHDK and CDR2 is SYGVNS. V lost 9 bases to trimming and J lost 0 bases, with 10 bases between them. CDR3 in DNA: TGTGCCAGTTCCGGAGTTAGCACAGATACGCAGTATTTT. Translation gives CASSGVSTDTQYF.

CDR3 sequence reads: CASSPADRGGQYF. CDR3 DNA sequence: TGTGCCAGCAGCCCCGCGGACAGGGGAGGGCAGTACTTC. The chain combines TRBV9 with TRBJ2-5, with 9 nucleotides matching TRBD1. V was clipped by 4 bases and J by 11 bases; unmatched bases: 9. Germline assignment: CDR1 SGDLS and CDR2 YYNGEE. The CDR3 is 13 residues long.